This T cell receptor (beta chain) was obtained from a study of molecular identifiers for immune sequencing clone quantification. Bulk libraries came from a prior protocol with listed TCR primers. TCRdb reprocessed the PCR reads via MiXCR and lists one record per CDR3 protein. The sample shows around 470,000 distinct CDR3 sequences, over 20% of them seen only once. Germline CDR1 is SGHDT and CDR2 is YYEEEE. V shed 4 bases, J shed 5 bases, and the junction held 9 bases outside the gene matches. The CDR3 contains 15 residues. Sequencing was done on a sample of naive CD8+ T cells from blood, with Jurkat cell RNA spiked in. Subset denoted: FACS-sorted CD8+CD4-CCR7+CD45RA+ naive T cells. The sequence derives from a human donor in good health. Some libraries in this study had Jurkat cell RNA spiked in. The gene calls are TRBV5-6 and TRBJ2-5, with 9 nucleotides matching TRBD2. CDR3 nucleotides: TGTGCCAGCAGCACCCAGGCGGGGGGGGTTGAGACCCAGTACTTC. Protein product: CASSTQAGGVETQYF.